These 18 T cell receptor beta chains share one sample of origin, sequenced in a study of T cells in women clearing cervical HPV infection. Using immunoSEQ multiplex PCR, the repertoire was profiled, and TCRdb retains in-frame clones only, with some absent. The repertoire table contains roughly 28,000 clones. Material: blood buffy coat. These receptors all come from a woman between 18 and 70 years old with a cervical HPV16 infection that either progressed to CIN3+ or cleared (not recorded which).

Worth noting for this clone: The CDR3 goes on 3 residues after the read ends, and that part is filled in from the germline J gene. The chain combines TRBV7-2 with TRBJ2-5; D call uncertain. Germline CDR1 and CDR2: SGHTA and FQGNSA. There are 14 residues in the CDR3. V was trimmed by 2 bases and J by 4 bases, leaving 11 bases between them. CDR3 protein: CASSLNRRLETQYF. CDR3 DNA, as far as it was read: TGTGCCAGCAGCTTAAATAGGAGACTAGAGACC.

Turning to this clone: The read halts 3 residues ahead of the CDR3 end, with the missing end drawn from the germline J gene. The chain carries TRBV6-1 and TRBJ2-3, with a weak D call TRBD1 (7 bases). There are 16 residues in the CDR3. Germline CDR1 is MNHNS and CDR2 is SASEGT. The CDR3 loop reads CASSEMSQGGDQPQYF. The part of the CDR3 DNA that was read is TGTGCCAGCAGTGAAATGAGCCAGGGGGGCGATCAGCCG.

Turning to this clone: Read coverage stops 3 residues before the CDR3 terminus; the germline J gene supplies the remainder. Other DNA sequences within the sample encode an identical CDR3. The J gene is TRBJ1-3, the V gene TRBV6-2 or TRBV6-3, with D possibly matching TRBD1 (6 bases). CDR1 and CDR2 from the germline V gene are MNHEY and SVGEGT. V was clipped by 7 bases and J by 7 bases, with 14 bases between them. This CDR3 has 13 amino acids. The CDR3 DNA, read in part, is TGTGCCAGCACCAGACAGGTCCGGAACACC. It specifies CASTRQVRNT. The CDR3 reads in full as CASTRQVRNTIYF.

Turning to this clone: Read data end 3 residues before the CDR3 end; the end is taken from the germline J gene. V is TRBV7-2 and J is TRBJ2-2, with 8 bases that match TRBD1. This CDR3 is built from 15 residues. The junction had 6 bases not matched to a gene; V was cut back by 3 bases and J by 6 bases. CDR1 is SGHTA, CDR2 FQGNSA, per germline. The sequenced CDR3 bases are TGTGCCAGCAGCTTCCGCAGGGGGCAAGCCGGGGAG. This translates into CASSFRRGQAGE. The full CDR3 protein is CASSFRRGQAGELFF.

The CDR3 protein is CASSLGGTDNSPLHF. The sequenced CDR3 bases are TGTGCCAGCAGCTTAGGTGGGACAGACAATTCACCC. The chain combines TRBV7-9 with TRBJ1-6; 7 bases map to TRBD1. The observed sequence ends 3 residues before the CDR3 terminus, with the missing tail filled in from the germline J gene. J was trimmed by 7 bases and V by 1 base; bases with no gene match: 4. The CDR3 has 15 residues. Germline-derived CDR1 and CDR2 are SEHNR and FQNEAQ (reference sequence).

Note on this clone: Read data end 3 residues before the CDR3 end; the end is taken from the germline J gene. The chain joins TRBV18 to TRBJ2-3, with D unresolved. The V and J ends lost 3 bases and 2 bases respectively, with 9 bases between them. This CDR3 is 14 amino acids long. The germline V gene has CDR1 KGHSH and CDR2 LQKENI. The part of the CDR3 DNA that was read is TGTGCCAGCTCACCTTCCAGGAACACAGATACG. Translated: CASSPSRNTDT. The whole CDR3 sequence reads CASSPSRNTDTQYF.

The CDR3 bases that were read are TGTGCCAGCAGCTTGGCCGGGACAGGGCGGTACGAG. This codes for CASSLAGTGRYE. The whole CDR3 sequence reads CASSLAGTGRYEQYF. The J gene is TRBJ2-7, the V gene TRBV5-4; TRBD1 aligns across 9 bases. The read terminates 3 residues before the CDR3 end, so the remaining end is supplied by the germline J gene. This CDR3 comprises 15 residues. The junction had 5 bases not matched to a gene; V was cut back by 0 bases and J by 4 bases. Germline V CDR1 and CDR2: SGHNT, YYREEE (reference sequence).

As regards this clone: The sequence runs out 3 residues before the end of the CDR3; the remainder is reconstructed from the germline J gene. This chain uses TRBV20-1 with TRBJ2-7; 8 nucleotides agree with TRBD2. The germline V gene has CDR1 DFQATT and CDR2 SNEGSKA (reference sequence). CDR3 length equals 17 residues. The trim removed 0 bases at V and 4 bases at J, leaving 14 bases unmatched. The CDR3 loop reads CSARDSLGGGNPYEQYF. Partial CDR3 DNA: TGCAGTGCTAGAGACTCCCTGGGCGGGGGGAACCCGTACGAG.

A note on this clone: With the read ending 3 residues before the CDR3 end, the germline J gene is used to fill in that end. This chain connects TRBV6-2 or TRBV6-3 to TRBJ1-1; TRBD1 might be the D (5 bases). The germline gives CDR1 MNHEY, CDR2 SVGEGT. Trimming cost V 8 bases and J 6 bases, with 19 bases left between them. The CDR3 has 14 amino acids. CDR3 loop: CASRHHGGGAEAFF. The DNA read from the CDR3 is TGTGCCAGCCGTCATCACGGGGGGGGAGCTGAA.

A word on this clone: The read finishes 3 residues shy of the CDR3 end, and the germline J gene is used to complete it. The rearrangement uses TRBV7-2 and TRBJ2-5; D is perhaps TRBD2 (6 bases). Between the trimmed V and J ends, which lost 2 bases and 2 bases, there was a span of 12 bases. In germline, CDR1 is SGHTA, CDR2 FQGNSA. The CDR3 spans 15 residues. CDR3 DNA, as far as it was read: TGTGCCAGCAGCTTAACCGGGACTCCTCAAGAGACC. Amino acid sequence: CASSLTGTPQET. The entire CDR3 reads CASSLTGTPQETQYF.

The sequenced CDR3 bases are TGCGCCAGCAGCCAAACTAGCGGGAGTGGGGACCCCACAGATACG. Protein sequence: CASSQTSGSGDPTDT. The full CDR3 is CASSQTSGSGDPTDTQYF. This chain connects TRBV4-1 to TRBJ2-3; 11 nucleotides align to TRBD2. The read gets to within 3 residues of the CDR3 end, and the germline J gene fills in the rest. The germline gives CDR1 MGHRA, CDR2 YSYEKL. CDR3 length: 18 residues. J gave up 2 bases and V 2 bases, and 9 bases lay outside the gene matches.

Comment on this clone: The read ends 3 residues before the CDR3 terminus; that terminus is restored from the germline J gene. The chain links TRBV29-1 to TRBJ1-2; D is unclear. The CDR3 loop spans 14 amino acids. Looked up from germline, CDR1 is SQVTM and CDR2 is ANQGSEA. V lost 7 bases and J lost 4, with 19 bases in between. The CDR3 sequence is CSAFDSRTPYGYTF. CDR3 DNA (partial): TGCAGCGCCTTCGACTCACGGACTCCCTATGGC.

Note on this clone: The read is 3 residues too short to cover the CDR3 end, so that end is filled in from the germline J gene. The chain employs TRBV6-2 or TRBV6-3 and TRBJ2-3; 8 positions match TRBD1. Germline V gives CDR1 MNHEY, CDR2 SVGEGT. The CDR3 runs to 16 residues. Partial CDR3 DNA: TGTGCCAGCAGCCCGGGACAGGTTGTTAGCAATCAGCCG. This sequence encodes CASSPGQVVSNQP. The whole CDR3 reads CASSPGQVVSNQPQYF.

With regard to this clone: The read finishes 3 residues shy of the CDR3 end, and the germline J gene is used to complete it. The rearrangement uses TRBV7-9 and TRBJ2-1; the D gene is possibly TRBD1 (6 bases). CDR1 and CDR2 from the germline V gene are SEHNR and FQNEAQ (reference sequence). There are 12 residues in the CDR3. Trimming pared 5 bases from V and 7 bases from J, leaving 9 bases between. CDR3 DNA, as far as it was read: TGTGCCAGCAGCCCCGACAGGAATGAG. Translating it yields CASSPDRNE. In full, the CDR3 is CASSPDRNEQFF.

With regard to this clone: The read ends 3 residues early relative to the CDR3; the germline J gene fills the gap. The chain carries TRBV5-8 and TRBJ1-1; maybe TRBD1 (5 bases). Trimming pared 4 bases from V and 4 bases from J, leaving 14 bases between. Germline values: CDR1 SGHTS, CDR2 YDEGEE. The CDR3 is 14 residues long. The part of the CDR3 DNA that was read is TGTGCCAGCAGCCAAACAGGAGGGGCCACTGAA. Amino acids: CASSQTGGATE. From start to end, the CDR3 is CASSQTGGATEAFF.

With respect to this clone: The observed sequence ends 3 residues before the CDR3 terminus, with the missing tail filled in from the germline J gene. The gene calls are TRBV19 and TRBJ2-7; 9 bases are a match to TRBD2. V gave up 4 bases and J gave up 3 bases; unmatched junction bases: 7. Germline CDR1 LNHDA, CDR2 SQIVND (reference sequence). This CDR3 has 15 amino acids. Partial CDR3 DNA: TGTGCCAGTAGTACCTCTAGCGGGGAGCACTACGAG. This gives the protein CASSTSSGEHYE. The full CDR3 sequence reads CASSTSSGEHYEQYF.

Worth noting for this clone: Coverage ceases 3 residues before the CDR3 finishes, and the germline J gene fills in the end. This chain links TRBV19 with TRBJ1-1, with D perhaps matching TRBD1 (5 bases). The V end was cut by 5 bases, the J end by 5 bases, with 12 bases between. Germline-derived CDR1 and CDR2 are LNHDA and SQIVND (reference sequence). The CDR3 length is 13 residues. The CDR3 region is CASSAGRWTEAFF. The sequenced part of the CDR3 DNA is TGTGCCAGTAGTGCAGGGAGATGGACTGAA.

Notes on this clone: One junction end disagrees with the germline gene, perhaps due to a read error. With the read ending 3 residues before the CDR3 end, the germline J gene is used to fill in that end. The chain uses TRBV4-2 and TRBJ1-6; 10 nucleotides agree with TRBD1. This CDR3 contains 17 residues. Looked up from germline, CDR1 is LGHNA and CDR2 is YNFKEQ. The CDR3 sequence: CASSQEGSGTGASPLHF. The part of the CDR3 DNA that was read is TGCGCCAGCAGCCAAGAGGGGTCGGGGACAGGGGCTTCACCC.